The entry below describes one T cell receptor beta chain. The V gene's germline CDR1 is SGDLS and CDR2 YYNGEE. J lost 6 bases, V lost 3 bases, and 5 bases had no gene match. This CDR3 is built from 15 residues. TCRdb's table, derived via immunoSEQ multiplex PCR, lists solely in-frame clones and lacks some. The profile shows approximately 1.1 million clones, around 82% of them singletons. These data are taken from a study of shared clonotypes between healthy human individuals. The gene calls are TRBV9 and TRBJ2-7; 14 bases fit TRBD2. The sequenced sample was memory CD4+ T cells from PBMCs. Subset: CD45RA-negative fraction. The receptor was isolated from a man between 18 and 35 years old in good health. Some clones in this sample may be carry-over from other donors' samples. Here the CDR3 DNA reads TGTGCCAGCAGCGCCCAGACTAGCGGGAGGGGCGAGCAGTACTTC. Translated, it gives CASSAQTSGRGEQYF.